Presented here are 28 T cell receptor beta chains from one specimen sequenced in a study of blood T cells in healthy people across ages. A sample-barcoded 5' primer and a J-beta primer mix were used in a second PCR of roughly 7 to 12 cycles. MiXCR, applied by TCRdb to the 5' RACE reads, yields one record per CDR3 protein. The table includes about 1.4 million distinct CDR3 sequences, approximately 59% detected once. Material for sequencing was blood. These receptors were collected from a man between 18 and 35 years old in good health.

A remark on this clonotype: At one end the junction does not follow the germline gene, possibly because of a read error. The chain's CDR3 is CARSVAGSWEQYF. In DNA, the CDR3 is TGTGCCCGCAGTGTGGCAGGGTCGTGGGAGCAGTACTTC. J is TRBJ2-5 and V is TRBV6-5; D possibly matches TRBD1 or TRBD2 (5 bases each). The CDR3 has 13 amino acids. The germline gives CDR1 MNHEY, CDR2 SVGAGI.

There are a few counts of this clonotype. The chain has TRBV12-3 or TRBV12-4 and TRBJ2-5, with D uncertain. V was pared by 4 bases and J by 1 base, with 10 bases between. This CDR3 spans 14 amino acids. CDR3 protein: CASSSYRSQETQYF. CDR3 bases: TGTGCCAGCAGTTCGTACAGATCCCAAGAGACCCAGTACTTC.

This clonotype has only one observation. The chain recombines TRBV29-1 with TRBJ1-1, with 8 bases fitting TRBD1. Unmatched junction bases numbered 11, after V lost 6 bases and J lost 2 bases. The CDR3 runs 15 residues. CDR1 and CDR2 from the germline V gene are SQVTM and ANQGSEA. The CDR3 sequence: CSVLGQGPSNTEAFF. For the CDR3, the DNA is TGCAGCGTCCTTGGACAGGGACCCTCAAACACTGAAGCTTTCTTT.

This clonotype was counted only a few times. The chain uses TRBV29-1 and TRBJ2-5; D is unresolved. The V end was cut by 3 bases, the J end by 5 bases, with 13 bases between. Per the germline V gene, CDR1 is SQVTM and CDR2 is ANQGSEA. This CDR3 is built from 13 residues. The CDR3: CSVDPPSRETQYF. The CDR3 bases are TGCAGCGTTGATCCTCCCTCAAGGGAGACCCAGTACTTC.

Only a few counts were recorded for this clonotype. The CDR3 DNA follows: TGCAGTGCTAGCCGGGACAGGACCTACGAGCAGTACTTC. Amino acid sequence: CSASRDRTYEQYF. This chain connects TRBV20-1 to TRBJ2-7, with 8 positions matching TRBD1. Germline V gene sequence: CDR1 DFQATT, CDR2 SNEGSKA (reference sequence). The length of the CDR3 is 13 residues. The V and J ends lost 3 bases and 2 bases, in that order; junction bases with no gene match: 3.

The chain couples TRBV6-2 or TRBV6-3 to TRBJ2-1; a possible D gene is TRBD2 (6 bases). CDR1 is MNHEY and CDR2 is SVGEGT in the germline V gene. The CDR3 consists of 15 residues. Between the trimmed V and J ends, which lost 5 bases and 0 bases, there was a span of 11 bases. The CDR3 DNA follows: TGTGCCAGCAGTCCCTTGGGGGGCTCCTACAATGAGCAGTTCTTC. Translated: CASSPLGGSYNEQFF.

This chain joins TRBV3-1 and TRBJ2-7, with 11 bases identical to TRBD2. This CDR3 has 16 residues. CDR1 and CDR2 from the germline V gene are LGHDT and YNNKEL (reference sequence). The V and J ends lost 3 bases and 4 bases, in that order; junction bases with no gene match: 8. The CDR3, as DNA: TGTGCCAGCAGCCATGGACTAGCGGGCGGCCCATACGAGCAGTACTTC. Encoded protein: CASSHGLAGGPYEQYF.

As regards this clonotype: A read error may account for a junction end that differs from germline. CDR3 nucleotides: TGTGCCAGCAGTGAATTAGGACAGGGCGACTATGGCCACACCTTC. Encoded protein: CASSELGQGDYGHTF. V gene TRBV6-1 combines with J gene TRBJ1-2, with 8 nucleotides matching TRBD1. Germline V gives CDR1 MNHNS, CDR2 SASEGT. This CDR3 is 15 amino acids long.

V and J are TRBV10-1 and TRBJ2-1; D remains unclear. The V gene lost 7 bases and the J gene lost 0 bases, with 13 bases spanning the gap. Germline lookup yields CDR1 WNHNN and CDR2 SYGVQD (reference sequence). This CDR3 is built from 15 residues. For the CDR3, the DNA is TGCGCCAGCATGATGGAAAAGAGCTCCTACAATGAGCAGTTCTTC. Protein product: CASMMEKSSYNEQFF.

This clonotype has just a few counts. The chain recombines TRBV4-1 with TRBJ1-2; TRBD1 aligns across 7 bases. With V trimmed by 10 bases and J by 8 bases, 22 bases remained unmatched. The length of the CDR3 is 16 residues. CDR1 and CDR2 (germline): MGHRA, YSYEKL. CDR3 nucleotide sequence: TGCGCCACAAGCAGCCGACAGGGTATTGTGTCGGAGGGCTACACCTTC. This codes for CATSSRQGIVSEGYTF.

This chain uses TRBV7-9 with TRBJ2-1; D is undetermined. There are 12 residues in the CDR3. Per the germline V gene, CDR1 is SEHNR and CDR2 is FQNEAQ (reference sequence). Trimming took off 10 bases at V and 8 bases at J, with 15 bases between the two ends. The CDR3 DNA reads as TGTGCCACCCGGGCAGGTCCCCATGAGCAGTTCTTC. It specifies CATRAGPHEQFF.

The genes are TRBV4-3 and TRBJ1-4, with 10 bases identical to TRBD1. The CDR3 is made up of 20 amino acids. Germline CDR1 reads LGHNA; CDR2 reads YSLEER. J was trimmed by 0 bases and V by 0 bases; bases with no gene match: 10. The chain's CDR3 is CASSQDYWDRGLSTNEKLFF. For the CDR3, the DNA is TGCGCCAGCAGCCAAGATTATTGGGACAGGGGACTATCAACTAATGAAAAACTGTTTTTT.

The rearrangement uses TRBV28 and TRBJ2-4; D is possibly TRBD1 (5 bases). The CDR3 runs 16 residues. V gave up 2 bases and J gave up 2 bases, with 13 bases separating them. Germline CDR1 reads MDHEN; CDR2 reads SYDVKM. The CDR3 region has the DNA TGTGCCAGCAGTTTAATGCAGGGTTCTACCAAAAACATTCAGTACTTC. Translation gives CASSLMQGSTKNIQYF.

The rearrangement uses TRBV30 and TRBJ1-2; D is undetermined. CDR1 and CDR2 (germline): GTSNPN, SVGIG (reference sequence). This CDR3 is 14 amino acids long. Trimming cost V 4 bases and J 4 bases, with 16 bases left between them. The chain's CDR3 is CAWTPGPLAYGYTF. CDR3 coding DNA: TGTGCCTGGACCCCCGGGCCTTTGGCCTATGGCTACACCTTC.

The rearrangement links TRBV28 to TRBJ2-5, with no clear D. Gene TRBJ2-4 matches the end of the DNA better, so the J call may be wrong. CDR3 length equals 15 residues. Germline assignment: CDR1 MDHEN and CDR2 SYDVKM. CDR3: CASSSRGLAKNIQYF. DNA for the CDR3: TGTGCCAGCAGCTCTCGAGGTTTAGCCAAAAACATTCAGTACTTC.

The chain uses TRBV5-5 and TRBJ2-7; TRBD2 might be the D (6 bases). V was trimmed by 2 bases and J by 2 bases, leaving 17 bases between them. The germline V gene has CDR1 SGHKS and CDR2 YYEKEE (reference sequence). The CDR3 is 16 residues long. CDR3 coding DNA: TGTGCCAGCAGCTTCGGGCGGGATGGATCCACCTACGAGCAGTACTTC. Translation: CASSFGRDGSTYEQYF.

In this sample, this clonotype turned up once. This sequence joins TRBV4-1 and TRBJ1-3; the D is unclear. The length of the CDR3 is 14 residues. Trimming took 3 bases from V and 0 from J, leaving 6 bases between them. Germline V gene sequence: CDR1 MGHRA, CDR2 YSYEKL. The chain's CDR3 is CASSHSDSGNTIYF. In nucleotides, the CDR3 is TGCGCCAGCAGCCATTCGGACTCTGGAAACACCATATATTTT.

This clonotype was picked up a small number of times. CDR3 loop: CASSFRLLGGTDTQYF. CDR3 DNA: TGTGCCAGCAGTTTTCGCCTGCTAGGCGGAACAGATACGCAGTATTTT. This rearrangement joins TRBV28 to TRBJ2-3; D gene ambiguous. Germline CDR1 reads MDHEN; CDR2 reads SYDVKM. The CDR3 length is 16 residues. V dropped 3 bases and J dropped 3 bases, with 16 bases sitting between them. The entire variable domain, with the rest obtained from reference TRBV28 and TRBJ2-3, is as follows: DVKVTQSSRYLVKRTGEKVFLECVQDMDHENMFWYRQDPGLGLRLIYFSYDVKMKEKGDIPEGYSVSREKKERFSLILESASTNQTSMYLCASSFRLLGGTDTQYFGPGTRLTVL.

There are a few counts of this clonotype. V usage is TRBV7-9 and J usage is TRBJ2-1, with 8 bases fitting TRBD2. Trimming took 7 bases from V and 3 from J; bases not matched to a gene: 8. The CDR3 spans 15 residues. CDR1 is SEHNR, CDR2 FQNEAQ, per germline (reference sequence). The CDR3 nucleotides read TGTGCCAGCACTCTCTCTAGCGGGTTCTACAATGAGCAGTTCTTC. This translates into CASTLSSGFYNEQFF.

The chain combines TRBV20-1 with TRBJ2-3; D might be TRBD1 or TRBD2, each matching 5 bases. Trimming stripped 0 bases from V and 1 base from J, with 14 bases between. This CDR3 has 16 amino acids. From germline, CDR1 is DFQATT and CDR2 SNEGSKA (reference sequence). The CDR3 DNA sequence: TGCAGTGCTAGAGATCGGGGACGGATGCGCACAGATACGCAGTATTTT. This translates into CSARDRGRMRTDTQYF.

This clonotype was seen only a few times. The chain employs TRBV5-1 and TRBJ2-7; no reliable D call. The germline gives CDR1 SGHRS, CDR2 YFSETQ. This CDR3 comprises 13 residues. V gave up 6 bases and J gave up 3 bases, with 13 bases separating them. Here the CDR3 reads CASKGQASYEQYF. In DNA, the CDR3 is TGCGCCAGCAAGGGCCAGGCCAGCTACGAGCAGTACTTC.

The CDR3 sequence is CASRESVTNEKLFF. The CDR3 bases are TGTGCCAGCAGAGAATCCGTAACTAATGAAAAACTGTTTTTT. The genes are TRBV6-1 and TRBJ1-4; D remains unclear. Germline CDR1 is MNHNS and CDR2 is SASEGT. This CDR3 is 14 amino acids long. Trimming cost V 6 bases and J 1 base, with 9 bases left between them.

This chain links TRBV20-1 with TRBJ2-3, with TRBD2 matching 7 bases. The trim removed 5 bases at V and 0 bases at J, leaving 8 bases unmatched. The CDR3 length is 15 residues. Per germline, CDR1 DFQATT and CDR2 SNEGSKA (reference sequence). The CDR3 coding sequence is TGCAGTGCTCAGACTAGCTTAGCTAGCACAGATACGCAGTATTTT. Residues: CSAQTSLASTDTQYF.

CDR3 sequence reads: CASRTLRAYRKYF. The CDR3, as DNA: TGTGCCAGCAGGACCCTCCGGGCCTACCGCAAGTATTTT. The chain is built from TRBV6-2 or TRBV6-3 and TRBJ2-3; no reliable D call. Germline V gene data show CDR1 as MNHEY and CDR2 as SVGEGT. The V and J ends lost 6 bases and 13 bases respectively, with 20 bases between them. There are 13 residues in the CDR3.

The chain is built from TRBV7-9 and TRBJ2-3; 7 nucleotides line up with TRBD1. The CDR3 consists of 16 residues. CDR1 is SEHNR, CDR2 FQNEAQ, per germline (reference sequence). The V segment lost 1 base and the J segment 4 bases; nucleotides outside the gene matches: 8. CDR3 sequence reads: CASSLEGTATADTQYF. The CDR3 coding sequence is TGTGCCAGCAGCTTAGAAGGGACAGCGACGGCAGATACGCAGTATTTT.

The V call is TRBV25-1, the J call TRBJ1-5; D is undetermined. The V gene lost 2 bases and the J gene lost 5 bases, with 13 bases spanning the gap. The germline gives CDR1 MGHDK, CDR2 SYGVNS. The CDR3 contains 15 residues. CDR3 in amino acids: CASSEPRVKDQPQHF. Written as DNA, the CDR3 is TGTGCCAGCAGTGAACCTAGGGTAAAGGATCAGCCCCAGCATTTT.

This clonotype was recorded a few times. This chain uses TRBV5-1 with TRBJ1-2; no clear D gene. The germline V and J ends were trimmed by 7 bases and 6 bases, with 22 bases remaining between them. The CDR3 contains 15 residues. CDR1 SGHRS and CDR2 YFSETQ come from the germline V gene. The CDR3 DNA follows: TGCGCCAGCGGACCCGGTGTTCGGGGAGCGGATGGCTACACCTTC. Translating gives CASGPGVRGADGYTF.

The chain couples TRBV6-2 or TRBV6-3 to TRBJ2-1, with D uncertain. V lost 8 bases, J lost 5 bases, and 16 bases lay in between. CDR1 and CDR2 (germline): MNHEY, SVGEGT. The CDR3 runs to 14 residues. The CDR3 is CASERTTGNNEQFF. CDR3 DNA sequence: TGTGCCAGCGAACGTACGACTGGAAACAATGAGCAGTTCTTC.